These 3 T cell receptor beta chains share one sample of origin, sequenced in a study of shared clonotypes between healthy human individuals. Clones were sequenced by immunoSEQ multiplex PCR, and TCRdb holds only the in-frame ones, with some missing. The sample includes roughly 2.6 million clones, approximately 94% of them seen just once. The sample taken for sequencing was naive CD4+ T cells sorted from blood. Documented subset: CD45RA+ positively selected. Receptors were obtained from a man between 18 and 29 years old in good health.

The chain is built from TRBV30 and TRBJ2-5, with a tentative D call TRBD2 (6 bases). Germline V CDR1 and CDR2: GTSNPN, SVGIG (reference sequence). The CDR3 is 14 amino acids. Deletions cut 4 bases from V and 5 bases from J, with 17 bases between. The CDR3 sequence: CAWIPGLTRETQYF. The CDR3 region has the DNA TGTGCCTGGATCCCGGGACTCACGAGGGAGACCCAGTACTTC. Looking up the rest from reference TRBV30 and TRBJ2-5 gives the full variable domain: SQTIHQWPATLVQPVGSPLSLECTVEGTSNPNLYWYRQAAGRGLQLLFYSVGIGQISSEVPQNLSASRPQDRQFILSSKKLLLSDSGFYLCAWIPGLTRETQYFGPGTRLLVL.

V gene TRBV4-3 combines with J gene TRBJ2-7; 9 bases agree with TRBD1. Germline V gene sequence: CDR1 LGHNA, CDR2 YSLEER. The CDR3 length is 16 residues. The J segment lost 2 bases and the V segment lost 0 bases, leaving 5 bases of the junction unmatched. Written as DNA, the CDR3 is TGCGCCAGCAGCCAAGAACTGGGACAGGGCGCCTACGAGCAGTACTTC. Its translation is CASSQELGQGAYEQYF.

The genes are TRBV14 and TRBJ2-7; D uncertain. CDR3 length: 11 amino acids. V was pared by 4 bases and J by 6 bases, with 7 bases between. CDR1 is SGHDN and CDR2 is FVKESK in the germline V gene. The chain's CDR3 is CASSLRSEQYF. The CDR3 region has the DNA TGTGCCAGCAGCCTGAGGAGCGAGCAGTACTTC.